A selection of T cell receptor beta chains follows, all from one sample in a study of blood T cell repertoires in COVID-19. The method was immunoSEQ multiplex PCR; TCRdb's version includes in-frame clones alone and lacks a portion of them. In the table there are under 250,000 clones, approximately 81% of which are singletons. The source material was PBMCs or T cells enriched from blood (not recorded which). The receptor source for this set is a woman between 45 and 65 years old with acute COVID-19. The CDR3 runs from the conserved cysteine through the conserved F or W. The D gene is left open where the match is weak. Size is stated for part of the rows, as once, few or many counts, or as a class when the clone is expanded.

>TRBV6-5|TRBD1|TRBJ2-2|NA
TGTGCCAGCAGTTACTCGCGGGACAGGATCACCGGGGAGCTGTTTTTT
CASSYSRDRITGELFF
>TRBV3-1/TRBV3-2|TRBD2|TRBJ2-1|NA
TGTGCCAGCAGCCAAGTGGGGGTAGCGGGGATGAGGAATGAGCAGTTCTTC
CASSQVGVAGMRNEQFF
>TRBV3-1/TRBV3-2|NA|TRBJ1-1|NA
TGTGCCAGCACCTTAGCCCAGGGCGCCCGGATGAACACTGAAGCTTTCTTT
CASTLAQGARMNTEAFF
>TRBV18|TRBD1|TRBJ1-5|NA
TGTGCCAGCTCACCACTCGGTACCGGGACAGGGGGCTCATGGAGCAATCAGCCCCAGCATTTT
CASSPLGTGTGGSWSNQPQHF
>TRBV4-3|TRBD2|TRBJ2-1|NA
TGCGCCAGCAGCCAAGAGTACCGAGCGGGGGGTCTCAGATACAATGAGCAGTTCTTC
CASSQEYRAGGLRYNEQFF
>TRBV4-3|TRBD2|TRBJ2-3|NA
TGCGCCAGCAGCCCCCATGGACTAGCGGGAGGAAGTGGGACAGATACGCAGTATTTT
CASSPHGLAGGSGTDTQYF
>TRBV29-1|NA|TRBJ2-7|NA
TGCAGCGGGACAGTTAATTCCTACGAGCAGTACTTC
CSGTVNSYEQYF
>TRBV4-3|NA|TRBJ2-3|NA
TGCGCCAGCAGCCGTCGACTAGTATCAGATACGCAGTATTTT
CASSRRLVSDTQYF
>TRBV28|NA|TRBJ2-3|NA
TGTGCCAGCAGTTCAGGGACAGATACGCAGTATTTT
CASSSGTDTQYF
>TRBV4-3|NA|TRBJ2-2|NA
TGCGCCAGCAGCGGGACAAAAAGCTTGTTAAACACCGGGGAGCTGTTTTTT
CASSGTKSLLNTGELFF
>TRBV27|TRBD2|TRBJ2-7|NA
TGTGCCAGCAGTCGGACTAGCGGGAACGTACGCGAGCAGTACTTC
CASSRTSGNVREQYF
>TRBV4-3|TRBD2|TRBJ2-1|NA
TGCGCCAGCAGCCAAGATAAGACTAGCGGGGGCCCCAGCCTGTTCTTC
CASSQDKTSGGPSLFF
>TRBV7-9|NA|TRBJ1-1|NA
TGTGCCAGCAGCGCCTATGTTGAAGCTTTCTTT
CASSAYVEAFF
>TRBV5-4|TRBD2|TRBJ2-7|few
TGTGCCAGCAGCGTAGCGGGAAACGAATACGAGCAGTACTTC
CASSVAGNEYEQYF
>TRBV12-5|TRBD1|TRBJ2-2|few
TGTGCTAGTGGTTTGGGACAGGGAACCACCGGGGAGCTGTTTTTT
CASGLGQGTTGELFF
>TRBV28|TRBD1|TRBJ2-7|NA
TGTGCCAGCAGCGCTACAGGGGTCGAGCAGTACTTC
CASSATGVEQYF
>TRBV29-1|TRBD1|TRBJ2-7|NA
TGCAGCGTTGTTAGTGGACAGGGGGCCTTCTACGAGCAGTACTTC
CSVVSGQGAFYEQYF
>TRBV4-3|TRBD1|TRBJ1-3|NA
TGCGCCAGCAGCCAAGAGGTTTCTTCCAGGGGGCTTGGAAACACCATATATTTT
CASSQEVSSRGLGNTIYF
>TRBV28|TRBD1|TRBJ2-3|NA
TGTGCCAGCAGTTTCAGGACAGGTTCAAGGAGAAGAGATACGCAGTATTTT
CASSFRTGSRRRDTQYF
>TRBV29-1|TRBD2|TRBJ2-7|few
TGCAGCGTTGGGTCCGGACTAGTTGCTCGGGAGCAGTACTTC
CSVGSGLVAREQYF
>TRBV28|TRBD1|TRBJ1-5|NA
TGTGCCAGCAGTTTTCTTGTAGGGGGCGATCAGCCCCAGCATTTT
CASSFLVGGDQPQHF
>TRBV6-5|NA|TRBJ1-1|NA
TGTGCCAGCAGTTACTCGGGGGGGGACACTGAAGCTTTCTTT
CASSYSGGDTEAFF
>TRBV7-9|NA|TRBJ2-7|NA
TGTGCCAGCAGCCCCCCTATGGCAGGATATTCGGGATCGTGGCACTTC
CASSPPMAGYSGSWHF
>TRBV29-1|TRBD2|TRBJ2-1|NA
TGCAGCGTTGTGCCCCAGCGGGAGGGCCTTAACCACAATGAGCAGTTCTTC
CSVVPQREGLNHNEQFF
>TRBV6-2/TRBV6-3|NA|TRBJ2-1|NA
TGTGCCAGCAGTTTTCAGTACAATGAGCAGTTCTTC
CASSFQYNEQFF
>TRBV5-1|TRBD1|TRBJ1-1|few
TGCGCCAGCAGCTCCAGAACAGGGGCCAACACTGAAGCTTTCTTT
CASSSRTGANTEAFF
>TRBV14|NA|TRBJ2-1|NA
TGTGCCAGCAGCCGAACTAACAATGAGCAGTTCTTC
CASSRTNNEQFF
>TRBV18|NA|TRBJ2-3|NA
TGTGCCAGCTCACTTATGGACGGGACTAGCACAGATACGCAGTATTTT
CASSLMDGTSTDTQYF
>TRBV30|TRBD1|TRBJ2-5|NA
TGTGCCTGGAGTGTACTTGGGACAGTCCAAGAGACCCAGTACTTC
CAWSVLGTVQETQYF
>TRBV10-2|NA|TRBJ1-1|NA
TGCGCCAGCAGTGAGAGAGGGGAGGCAGCTTTCTTT
CASSERGEAAFF
>TRBV18|TRBD1|TRBJ1-1|NA
TGTGCCAGCTCACCACTCTTCGGACAGGATTTGAACACTGAAGCTTTCTTT
CASSPLFGQDLNTEAFF
>TRBV28|TRBD1|TRBJ1-1|NA
TGTGCCAGCAGCGGGGGACAGCCCCTTAGTAGAGCTTTCTTT
CASSGGQPLSRAFF
>TRBV25-1|TRBD1|TRBJ1-2|few
TGTGCCAGCAGTGAATTAGACAGGGCGGGGAATGGCTACACCTTC
CASSELDRAGNGYTF
>TRBV30|NA|TRBJ1-4|NA
TGTGGCTATCGTGGGCCCGCAACTAATGAAAAACTGTTTTTT
CGYRGPATNEKLFF
>TRBV5-1|TRBD1|TRBJ2-3|NA
TGCGCCAGCTGTAGTGACAGGGCGTCAGATACGCAGTATTTT
CASCSDRASDTQYF
>TRBV9|TRBD1|TRBJ2-3|NA
TGTGCCAGCAGCGTAACCCCGGGACAGGGAGGTGTGGAAACGCAGTATTTT
CASSVTPGQGGVETQYF
>TRBV4-2|TRBD2|TRBJ2-1|NA
TGTGCCAGCAGCCAACCTCAAGCTAGCGGGAGTTACAATGAGCAGTTCTTC
CASSQPQASGSYNEQFF
>TRBV7-2|NA|TRBJ2-2|NA
TGTGCCAGCAGCTACTACACCGGGGAGCTGTTTTTT
CASSYYTGELFF
>TRBV6-5|TRBD2|TRBJ2-1|many
TGTGCCAGCAGCAGCGGACTAGCGGGGGGCCTGGAGCAGTTCTTC
CASSSGLAGGLEQFF
>TRBV18|NA|TRBJ1-6|NA
TGTGCCAGCTCACTCCTTGACAGGAGCGATAATTCACCCCTCCACTTT
CASSLLDRSDNSPLHF
>TRBV5-1|NA|TRBJ1-1|NA
TGCGCCAGCAGCCATCAGTCGAACACTGAAGCTTTCTTT
CASSHQSNTEAFF
>TRBV7-9|NA|TRBJ1-2|NA
TGTGCCAGCAGCCGGGACTCCCTCGGAAGAGGCTACACCTTC
CASSRDSLGRGYTF